The following is a T cell receptor (beta chain) sequence with its context. Its specificity is not known. The CDR3 has 13 residues. V shed 5 bases and J shed 8 bases, with 12 bases lying between them. CDR1 KGHSH and CDR2 LQKENI come from the germline V gene. The data originate from a study of cytomegalovirus exposure and HLA in healthy donors. PCR used 60 Vbeta primers and 13 Jbeta primers. The repertoire was sequenced with immunoSEQ multiplex PCR; TCRdb's copy has only in-frame clones and lacks some. The sample lists 150,000 to 200,000 clones; 79% were seen once. Study results and limitations: Among TCR beta chains, those listed as cytomegalovirus-associated numbered about 150. One later analysis reportedly identified an Asian-associated ancestry cluster that showed fewer N-insertions than the roughly 670-donor mean.

This chain uses TRBV18 with TRBJ1-4; D ambiguous. The source is a male donor in good health and CMV-seropositive. Material: PBMCs. The CDR3 region has the DNA TGTGCCAGCTCAGCCAAAGGAGGGGAAAAACTGTTTTTT. Protein: CASSAKGGEKLFF.